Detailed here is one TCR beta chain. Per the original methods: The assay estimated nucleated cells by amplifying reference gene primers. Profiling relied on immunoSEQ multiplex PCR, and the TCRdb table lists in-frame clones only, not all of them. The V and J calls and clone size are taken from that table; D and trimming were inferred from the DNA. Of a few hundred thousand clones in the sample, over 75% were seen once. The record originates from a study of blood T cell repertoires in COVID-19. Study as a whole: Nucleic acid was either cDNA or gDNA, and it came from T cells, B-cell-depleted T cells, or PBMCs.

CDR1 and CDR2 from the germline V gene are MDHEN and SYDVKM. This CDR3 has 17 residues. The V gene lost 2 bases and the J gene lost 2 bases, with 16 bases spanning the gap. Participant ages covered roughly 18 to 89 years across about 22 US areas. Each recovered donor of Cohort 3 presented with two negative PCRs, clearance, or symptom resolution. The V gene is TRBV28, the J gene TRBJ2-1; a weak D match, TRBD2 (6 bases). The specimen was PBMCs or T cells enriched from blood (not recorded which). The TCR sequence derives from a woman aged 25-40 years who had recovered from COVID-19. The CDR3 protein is CASSLRVGGTPYNEQFF. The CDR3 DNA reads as TGTGCCAGCAGTTTACGGGTCGGGGGAACCCCCTACAATGAGCAGTTCTTC.